This entry lists 28 T cell receptor beta chains sequenced from one sample in a study of blood T cell repertoires in COVID-19. Generated by immunoSEQ multiplex PCR, the TCRdb table keeps only in-frame clones and is missing some. The table lists roughly 350,000 clones, over 75% of them singletons, with around 4% in the top ten. The sequencing sample was made of peripheral blood. These TCRs come from a woman in her fifties or sixties with active or convalescent COVID-19.

The V gene is TRBV5-4, the J gene TRBJ1-2; no firm D call. V was trimmed by 0 bases and J by 4 bases, leaving 19 bases between them. The CDR3 extends over 17 amino acids. Germline assignment: CDR1 SGHNT and CDR2 YYREEE (reference sequence). CDR3 nucleotides: TGTGCCAGCAGCTTGGCTGGGCGAGACGGAAGCGGCTATGGCTACACCTTC. This translates into CASSLAGRDGSGYGYTF.

The chain uses TRBV19 and TRBJ1-1; weak D call: TRBD1 (5 bases). V was shortened by 6 bases and J by 3 bases, with 11 bases between the two germline ends. The CDR3 is 13 amino acids. CDR1 LNHDA and CDR2 SQIVND come from the germline V gene (reference sequence). CDR3 sequence: CASSPDRYTEAFF. The CDR3 coding sequence is TGTGCCAGTAGCCCTGACAGATACACTGAAGCTTTCTTT.

The chain links TRBV5-6 to TRBJ1-3; TRBD1 agrees at 7 bases. Germline V gene lookup returns CDR1 SGHDT and CDR2 YYEEEE. The V and J ends lost 1 base and 5 bases, in that order; junction bases with no gene match: 3. The CDR3 sequence is 14 residues long. The CDR3 loop is CASSLRRGRNTIYF. In nucleotides, the CDR3 is TGTGCCAGCAGCTTGCGCAGGGGGAGAAACACCATATATTTT.

V and J are TRBV5-6 and TRBJ1-3; D is perhaps TRBD1 (5 bases). Germline V gives CDR1 SGHDT, CDR2 YYEEEE. V shed 3 bases and J shed 4 bases, with 23 bases lying between them. The CDR3 runs 18 residues. CDR3 bases: TGTGCCAGCAGCTCCTGGGCCGGGACTCCTAAAGGAGGAAACACCATATATTTT. The encoded protein is CASSSWAGTPKGGNTIYF.

V is TRBV6-6 and J is TRBJ1-5, with a possible D match to TRBD1 (6 bases). Germline CDR1 and CDR2: MNHNY and SVGAGI (reference sequence). Trimming shortened V by 10 bases and J by 1 base, and 11 bases separated the two germline ends. The CDR3 is 13 residues long. CDR3 sequence (DNA): TGTGCCACCAAACAGGGAAGCAATCAGCCCCAGCATTTT. Residues: CATKQGSNQPQHF.

The V gene is TRBV29-1, the J gene TRBJ2-5, with TRBD2 as a possible D gene (6 bases). Trimming stripped 7 bases from V and 0 bases from J, with 21 bases between. The germline gives CDR1 SQVTM, CDR2 ANQGSEA. This CDR3 contains 16 residues. The CDR3 reads CSGRGGAGRNQETQYF. CDR3 bases: TGCAGCGGCCGCGGAGGGGCCGGGAGAAACCAAGAGACCCAGTACTTC.

The chain links TRBV7-8 to TRBJ1-4, with 7 bases identical to TRBD1. V trimming: 5 bases; J trimming: 5 bases; junction bases outside the gene matches: 5. This CDR3 has 14 amino acids. Germline CDR1 reads SGHVS; CDR2 reads FQNEAQ. CDR3 sequence reads: CASSPPQGNEKLFF. CDR3 nucleotides: TGTGCCAGCAGCCCTCCACAGGGGAATGAAAAACTGTTTTTT. Supplemented by reference TRBV7-8 and TRBJ1-4, the full variable domain reads GAGVSQSPRYKVAKRGQDVALRCDPISGHVSLFWYQQALGQGPEFLTYFQNEAQLDKSGLPSDRFFAERPEGSVSTLKIQRTQQEDSAVYLCASSPPQGNEKLFFGSGTQLSVL.

This chain uses TRBV7-2 with TRBJ2-7, with 12 bases identical to TRBD2. The CDR3 is 17 amino acids. Per germline, CDR1 SGHTA and CDR2 FQGNSA. After removal of 5 bases from V and 0 bases from J, the junction contained 8 bases not matched to a gene. CDR3 in DNA: TGTGCCAGCAGCGCCCAAGCGACTAGCGGGGGCTCCTACGAGCAGTACTTC. Protein product: CASSAQATSGGSYEQYF.

This sequence joins TRBV24-1 and TRBJ1-2; 8 bases match TRBD1. Germline assignment: CDR1 KGHDR and CDR2 SFDVKD. J gave up 10 bases and V 3 bases, and 6 bases lay outside the gene matches. This CDR3 is built from 13 residues. The CDR3 here is CATSDVGTGPYTF. In DNA, the CDR3 is TGTGCCACCAGTGATGTGGGGACAGGACCCTACACCTTC.

The rearrangement joins TRBV20-1 to TRBJ1-4; D remains ambiguous. V dropped 4 bases and J dropped 8 bases, with 5 bases sitting between them. The CDR3 is made up of 10 amino acids. The germline gives CDR1 DFQATT, CDR2 SNEGSKA (reference sequence). In DNA form, the CDR3 reads TGCAGTGCTAACAGAGAAAAACTGTTTTTT. Protein: CSANREKLFF.

The rearrangement uses TRBV5-6 and TRBJ1-1; D unresolved. V was cut by 0 bases and J by 1 base, with 10 bases left in between. Germline assignment: CDR1 SGHDT and CDR2 YYEEEE. CDR3 length: 15 residues. This CDR3 is CASSLEPYGNTEAFF. The CDR3 DNA reads as TGTGCCAGCAGCTTGGAACCCTACGGGAACACTGAAGCTTTCTTT. The full variable domain, in which reference TRBV5-6 and TRBJ1-1 provide the parts outside the CDR3, is DAGVTQSPTHLIKTRGQQVTLRCSPKSGHDTVSWYQQALGQGPQFIFQYYEEEERQRGNFPDRFSGHQFPNYSSELNVNALLLGDSALYLCASSLEPYGNTEAFFGQGTRLTVV.

The chain has TRBV12-5 and TRBJ1-5; D is possibly TRBD1 (6 bases). Germline CDR1 is LGHNT and CDR2 is FRNRAP. The germline V and J ends were trimmed by 0 bases and 3 bases, with 30 bases remaining between them. The CDR3 is 22 residues long. The CDR3 region is CASGLVRSTGTGTTETNQPQHF. In DNA form, the CDR3 reads TGTGCTAGTGGTTTGGTACGCTCGACCGGAACCGGGACAACGGAGACCAATCAGCCCCAGCATTTT.

To note about this clone: This CDR3 is also generated by other DNA sequences in the sample. The genes are TRBV7-2 and TRBJ1-2; TRBD1 might be the D (6 bases). Germline V gene sequence: CDR1 SGHTA, CDR2 FQGNSA. CDR3 length equals 13 residues. V dropped 4 bases and J dropped 2 bases, with 8 bases sitting between them. CDR3 DNA: TGTGCCAGCAGCTATGACAGGAACTATGGCTACACCTTC. This translates into CASSYDRNYGYTF. The full variable domain, its missing parts supplied by reference TRBV7-2 and TRBJ1-2, is GAGVSQSPSNKVTEKGKDVELRCDPISGHTALYWYRQSLGQGLEFLIYFQGNSAPDKSGLPSDRFSAERTGGSVSTLTIQRTQQEDSAVYLCASSYDRNYGYTFGSGTRLTVV.

This clone was counted a few times. The chain uses TRBV7-2 and TRBJ1-2, with 7 bases matching TRBD1. Looked up from germline, CDR1 is SGHTA and CDR2 is FQGNSA. The CDR3 contains 14 residues. V lost 6 bases and J lost 5; bases outside the gene matches: 9. CDR3 coding DNA: TGTGCCAGCAGGACCTCCGGGACAGAATATGGCTACACCTTC. The encoded protein is CASRTSGTEYGYTF.

The V call is TRBV6-1, the J call TRBJ1-2; tentative D call: TRBD1 (6 bases). This CDR3 comprises 12 residues. Trimming left V 3 bases short and J 7 bases short, with 9 bases between. Looked up from germline, CDR1 is MNHNS and CDR2 is SASEGT. The CDR3 loop is CASSDTGRGYTF. In nucleotides, the CDR3 is TGTGCCAGCAGTGATACAGGGCGTGGCTACACCTTC.

The chain is built from TRBV18 and TRBJ2-5; 7 nucleotides align to TRBD1. V was pared by 6 bases and J by 2 bases, with 12 bases of the junction left unmatched. There are 16 residues in the CDR3. Germline-derived CDR1 and CDR2 are KGHSH and LQKENI. This CDR3 reads CASSRTGLRTQETQYF. The CDR3 nucleotides are TGTGCCAGCTCCAGGACAGGACTGCGGACGCAAGAGACCCAGTACTTC.

The gene calls are TRBV7-9 and TRBJ1-2; 7 bases are shared with TRBD1. The CDR3 length is 15 residues. V lost 5 bases to trimming and J lost 0 bases; unmatched junction nucleotides: 6. The germline V gene encodes CDR1 SEHNR and CDR2 FQNEAQ (reference sequence). The CDR3 nucleotides read TGTGCCAGCAGCGCGGGACAGCTTGCTAACTATGGCTACACCTTC. Translating gives CASSAGQLANYGYTF. The variable domain in full, with the rest retrieved from reference TRBV7-9 and TRBJ1-2, is DTGVSQNPRHKITKRGQNVTFRCDPISEHNRLYWYRQTLGQGPEFLTYFQNEAQLEKSRLLSDRFSAERPKGSFSTLEIQRTEQGDSAMYLCASSAGQLANYGYTFGSGTRLTVV.

CDR3 DNA: TGTGCCAGTAGTACCCGACTCGGGGAGGATGGCTACACCTTC. Protein sequence: CASSTRLGEDGYTF. The chain joins TRBV19 to TRBJ1-2; D gene unclear. CDR1 and CDR2 (germline): LNHDA, SQIVND (reference sequence). Trimming left V 4 bases short and J 6 bases short, with 15 bases between. The CDR3 is 14 amino acids.

The V and J genes are TRBV6-5 and TRBJ2-7; a weak D match, TRBD2 (5 bases). The CDR3 sequence is 12 residues long. Per germline, CDR1 MNHEY and CDR2 SVGAGI. V gave up 7 bases and J gave up 4 bases, with 11 bases separating them. Here the CDR3 DNA reads TGTGCCAGCACTTCCGAGGGATACGAGCAGTACTTC. Translating gives CASTSEGYEQYF.

This rearrangement joins TRBV21-1 to TRBJ1-1; the table's D gene call, TRBD1, was not cross checked with the DNA. TRBV21-1 is deemed a pseudogene. The CDR3 covers 15 residues. DNA of the CDR3: TGTGCCAGCAGCCCTGACAGGGGTAAGAACACTGAAGCTTTCTTT. Amino acid sequence: CASSPDRGKNTEAFF.

This CDR3 reads CAWSVGRGSGNTIYF. The DNA of the CDR3 is TGTGCCTGGAGTGTAGGCAGGGGAAGTGGAAACACCATATATTTT. V is TRBV30 and J is TRBJ1-3; a weak D match, TRBD1 (6 bases). The CDR3 consists of 15 residues. CDR1 and CDR2 (germline): GTSNPN, SVGIG (reference sequence). Trimming shortened V by 0 bases and J by 3 bases, and 12 bases separated the two germline ends.

The chain links TRBV7-8 to TRBJ1-2; 8 bases map to TRBD1. The CDR3 totals 15 residues. The V and J ends lost 5 bases and 6 bases, in that order; junction bases with no gene match: 11. Germline values: CDR1 SGHVS, CDR2 FQNEAQ. CDR3 loop: CASSLSLGQGNGYTF. The CDR3 bases are TGTGCCAGCAGCCTCTCATTAGGACAGGGTAATGGCTACACCTTC.

The chain uses TRBV29-1 and TRBJ1-1; D is unresolved. The CDR3 covers 11 residues. Trimming cost V 3 bases and J 7 bases, with 9 bases left between them. Germline CDR1 SQVTM, CDR2 ANQGSEA. In DNA, the CDR3 is TGCAGCGTTGAGCCCGCACATGAAGCTTTCTTT. Encoded protein: CSVEPAHEAFF.

The chain links TRBV7-8 to TRBJ1-3; D is unclear. Germline V gives CDR1 SGHVS, CDR2 FQNEAQ. Trimming shortened V by 5 bases and J by 4 bases, and 21 bases separated the two germline ends. The CDR3 consists of 17 residues. CDR3 amino acids: CASSPPYPPGSGNTIYF. CDR3 DNA sequence: TGTGCCAGCAGCCCCCCGTACCCCCCGGGGTCAGGAAACACCATATATTTT. The whole variable domain, remainder taken from reference TRBV7-8 and TRBJ1-3, is GAGVSQSPRYKVAKRGQDVALRCDPISGHVSLFWYQQALGQGPEFLTYFQNEAQLDKSGLPSDRFFAERPEGSVSTLKIQRTQQEDSAVYLCASSPPYPPGSGNTIYFGEGSWLTVV.

The rearrangement uses TRBV16 and TRBJ2-7, with 12 bases that match TRBD2. This CDR3 has 15 residues. The germline CDR1 and CDR2 sequences are KGHSY and FQNENV. The V segment lost 2 bases and the J segment 4 bases; nucleotides outside the gene matches: 3. This CDR3 is CASSQITSGRYEQYF. As DNA, the CDR3 is TGTGCCAGCAGCCAAATAACTAGCGGGAGGTACGAGCAGTACTTC.

This clone was seen only once. This chain links TRBV2 with TRBJ1-2, with TRBD1 matching over 9 bases. After removal of 8 bases from V and 2 bases from J, the junction contained 12 bases not matched to a gene. Germline CDR1 SNHLY, CDR2 FYNNEI. This CDR3 has 16 residues. The CDR3 region has the DNA TGTGCCAGCGATCCGGGACAGGGTCTTTCCAACTATGGCTACACCTTC. This translates into CASDPGQGLSNYGYTF. The full variable domain, with the rest looked up from reference TRBV2 and TRBJ1-2, is EPEVTQTPSHQVTQMGQEVILRCVPISNHLYFYWYRQILGQKVEFLVSFYNNEISEKSEIFDDQFSVERPDGSNFTLKIRSTKLEDSAMYFCASDPGQGLSNYGYTFGSGTRLTVV.

This chain joins TRBV6-2 or TRBV6-3 and TRBJ1-1; no reliable D call. CDR1 is MNHEY and CDR2 is SVGEGT in the germline V gene. V was clipped by 5 bases and J by 1 base, with 11 bases between them. This CDR3 contains 14 residues. This chain's CDR3 is CASSRKAWNTEAFF. CDR3 DNA: TGTGCCAGCAGTCGTAAAGCCTGGAACACTGAAGCTTTCTTT.

The rearrangement joins TRBV12-5 to TRBJ1-3; D is perhaps TRBD1 (6 bases). Germline values: CDR1 LGHNT, CDR2 FRNRAP. CDR3 length: 15 amino acids. V lost 5 bases, J lost 0 bases, and 11 bases lay in between. CDR3 nucleotides: TGTGCTAGTGGTATAACAGGGCGCTCTGGAAACACCATATATTTT. It codes for CASGITGRSGNTIYF.